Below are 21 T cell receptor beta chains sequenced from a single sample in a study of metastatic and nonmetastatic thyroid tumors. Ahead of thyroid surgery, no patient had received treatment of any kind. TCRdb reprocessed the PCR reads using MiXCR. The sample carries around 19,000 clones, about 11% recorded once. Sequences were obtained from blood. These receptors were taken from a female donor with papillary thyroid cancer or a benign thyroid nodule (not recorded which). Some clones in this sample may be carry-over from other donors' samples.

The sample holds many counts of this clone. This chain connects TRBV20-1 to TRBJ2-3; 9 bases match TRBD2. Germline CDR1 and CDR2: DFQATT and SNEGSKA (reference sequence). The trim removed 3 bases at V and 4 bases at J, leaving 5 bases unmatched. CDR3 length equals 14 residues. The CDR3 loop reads CSARLAGDSDTQYF. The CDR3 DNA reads TGCAGTGCTAGGTTAGCGGGAGATTCAGATACGCAGTATTTT.

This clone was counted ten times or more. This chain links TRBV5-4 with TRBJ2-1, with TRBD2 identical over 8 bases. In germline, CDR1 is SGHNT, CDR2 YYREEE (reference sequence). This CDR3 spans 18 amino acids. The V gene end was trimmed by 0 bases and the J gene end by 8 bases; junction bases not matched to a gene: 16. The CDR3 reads CASSLAARPALAGDEQFF. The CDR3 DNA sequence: TGTGCCAGCAGCTTGGCCGCCAGGCCTGCGCTAGCGGGCGATGAGCAGTTCTTC.

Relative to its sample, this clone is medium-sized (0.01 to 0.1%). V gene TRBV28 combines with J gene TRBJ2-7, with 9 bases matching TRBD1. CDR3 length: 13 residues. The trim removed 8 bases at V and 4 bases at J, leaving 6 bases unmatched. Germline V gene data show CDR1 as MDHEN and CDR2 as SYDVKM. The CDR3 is CASGTGMGYEQYF. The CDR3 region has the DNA TGTGCCAGCGGGACAGGGATGGGGTACGAGCAGTACTTC.

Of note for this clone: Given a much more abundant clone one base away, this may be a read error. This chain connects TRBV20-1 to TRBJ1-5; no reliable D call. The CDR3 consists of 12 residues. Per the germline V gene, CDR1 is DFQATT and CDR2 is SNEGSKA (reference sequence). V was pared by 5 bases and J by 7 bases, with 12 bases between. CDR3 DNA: TGCAGTGCTGCGGCAGATTTCCAGCCCCAGCATTTT. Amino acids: CSAAADFQPQHF.

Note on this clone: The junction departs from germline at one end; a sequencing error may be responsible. In DNA form, the CDR3 reads TGTGCCTGGGGGGCGGGAGATGCGCAGTATTTT. Encoded protein: CAWGAGDAQYF. The chain joins TRBV30 to TRBJ2-3, with TRBD2 identical over 7 bases. The V gene's germline CDR1 is GTSNPN and CDR2 SVGIG (reference sequence). The CDR3 runs 11 residues.

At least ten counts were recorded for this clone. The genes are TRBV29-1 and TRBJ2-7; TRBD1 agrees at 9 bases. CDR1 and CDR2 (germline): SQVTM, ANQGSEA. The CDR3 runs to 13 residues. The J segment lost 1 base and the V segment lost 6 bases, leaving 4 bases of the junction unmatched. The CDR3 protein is CSVTGQGSYEQYF. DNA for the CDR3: TGCAGCGTGACGGGACAGGGTTCCTACGAGCAGTACTTC.

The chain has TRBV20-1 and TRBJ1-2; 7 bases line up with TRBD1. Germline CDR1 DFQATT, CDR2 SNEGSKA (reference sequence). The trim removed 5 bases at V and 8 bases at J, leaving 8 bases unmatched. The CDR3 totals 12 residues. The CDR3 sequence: CSASLQGRGYTF. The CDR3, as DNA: TGCAGTGCTTCACTACAGGGGCGGGGCTACACCTTC.

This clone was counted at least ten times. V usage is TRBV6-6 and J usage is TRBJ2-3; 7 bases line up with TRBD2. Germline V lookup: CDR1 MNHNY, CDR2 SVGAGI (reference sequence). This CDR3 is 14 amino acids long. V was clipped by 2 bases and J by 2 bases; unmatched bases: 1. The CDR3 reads CASSYGTITDTQYF. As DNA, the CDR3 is TGTGCCAGCAGTTACGGGACTATCACAGATACGCAGTATTTT.

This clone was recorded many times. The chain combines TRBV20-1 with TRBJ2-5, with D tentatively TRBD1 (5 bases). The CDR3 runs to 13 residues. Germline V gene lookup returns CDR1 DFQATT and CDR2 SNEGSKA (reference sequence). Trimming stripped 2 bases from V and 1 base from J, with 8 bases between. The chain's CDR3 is CSARRGTQETQYF. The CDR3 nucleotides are TGCAGTGCTAGAAGGGGAACCCAAGAGACCCAGTACTTC.

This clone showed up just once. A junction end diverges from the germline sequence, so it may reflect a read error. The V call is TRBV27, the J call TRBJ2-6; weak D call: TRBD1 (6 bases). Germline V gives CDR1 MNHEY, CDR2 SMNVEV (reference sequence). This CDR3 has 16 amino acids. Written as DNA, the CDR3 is TGTGCCAGCGGTTTGACAGGACTCTCTTGTGCCAACGTCCTGACTTTC. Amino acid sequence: CASGLTGLSCANVLTF.

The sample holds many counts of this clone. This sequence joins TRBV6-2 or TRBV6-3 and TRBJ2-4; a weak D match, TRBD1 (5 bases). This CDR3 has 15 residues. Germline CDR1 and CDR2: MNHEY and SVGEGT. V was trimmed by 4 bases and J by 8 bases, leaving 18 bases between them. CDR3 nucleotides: TGTGCCAGCAGTTCTCTCGGTGGCAGGGCGGACATTCAGTACTTC. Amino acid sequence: CASSSLGGRADIQYF.

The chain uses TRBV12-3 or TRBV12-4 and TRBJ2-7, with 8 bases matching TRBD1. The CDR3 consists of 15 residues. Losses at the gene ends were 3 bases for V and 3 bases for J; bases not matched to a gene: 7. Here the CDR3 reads CASSFSWTGNYEQYF. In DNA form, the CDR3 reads TGTGCCAGCAGTTTTTCCTGGACAGGGAACTACGAGCAGTACTTC.

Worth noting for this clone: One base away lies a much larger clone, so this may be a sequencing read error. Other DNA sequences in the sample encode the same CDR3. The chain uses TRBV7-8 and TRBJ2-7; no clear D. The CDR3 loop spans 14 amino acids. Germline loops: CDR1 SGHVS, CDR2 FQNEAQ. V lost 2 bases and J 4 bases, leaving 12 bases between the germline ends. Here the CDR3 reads CASSLFPTNYEQYF. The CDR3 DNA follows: TGTGCCAGCAGCTTATTTCCTACCAATTACGAGCAGTACTTC.

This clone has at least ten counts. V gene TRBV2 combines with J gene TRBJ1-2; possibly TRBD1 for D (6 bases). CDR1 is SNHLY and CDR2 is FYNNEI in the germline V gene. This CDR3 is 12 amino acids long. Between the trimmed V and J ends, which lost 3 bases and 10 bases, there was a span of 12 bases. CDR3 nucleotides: TGTGCCAGCAGTGATCGACAGGTCTTCTACACCTTC. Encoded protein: CASSDRQVFYTF.

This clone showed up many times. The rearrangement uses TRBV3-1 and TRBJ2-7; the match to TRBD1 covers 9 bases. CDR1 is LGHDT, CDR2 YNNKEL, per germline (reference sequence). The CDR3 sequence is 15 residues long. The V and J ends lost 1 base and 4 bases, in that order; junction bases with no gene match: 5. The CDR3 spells CASSQGTGGLYEQYF. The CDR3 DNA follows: TGTGCCAGCAGCCAAGGCACAGGGGGCCTGTACGAGCAGTACTTC.

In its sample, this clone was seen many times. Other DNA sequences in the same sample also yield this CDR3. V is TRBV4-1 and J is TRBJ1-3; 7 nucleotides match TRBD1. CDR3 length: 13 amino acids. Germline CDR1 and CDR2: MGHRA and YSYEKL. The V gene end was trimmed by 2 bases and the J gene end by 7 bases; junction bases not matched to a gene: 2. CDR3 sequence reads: CASSQTRGNTIYF. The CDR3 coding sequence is TGCGCCAGCAGCCAAACCAGGGGGAACACCATATATTTT.

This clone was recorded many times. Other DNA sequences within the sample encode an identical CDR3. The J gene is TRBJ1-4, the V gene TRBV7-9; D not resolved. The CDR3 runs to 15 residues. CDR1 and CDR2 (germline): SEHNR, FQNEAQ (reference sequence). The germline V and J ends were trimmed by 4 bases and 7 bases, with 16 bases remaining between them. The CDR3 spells CASSSGVTGLEKLFF. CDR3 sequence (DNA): TGTGCCAGCAGCTCCGGGGTGACGGGCCTTGAAAAACTGTTTTTT.

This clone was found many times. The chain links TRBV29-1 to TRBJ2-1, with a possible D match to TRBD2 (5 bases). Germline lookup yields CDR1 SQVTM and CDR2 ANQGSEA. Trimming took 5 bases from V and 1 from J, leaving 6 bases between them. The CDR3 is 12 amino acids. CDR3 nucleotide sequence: TGCAGCGTTCGGGAATCCTACAATGAGCAGTTCTTC. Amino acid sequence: CSVRESYNEQFF.

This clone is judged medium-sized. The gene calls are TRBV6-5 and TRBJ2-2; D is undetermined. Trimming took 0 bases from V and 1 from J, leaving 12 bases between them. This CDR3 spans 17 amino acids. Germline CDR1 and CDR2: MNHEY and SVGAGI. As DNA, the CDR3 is TGTGCCAGCAGTTACTCGGCAAGGAACCTGAACACCGGGGAGCTGTTTTTT. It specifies CASSYSARNLNTGELFF.

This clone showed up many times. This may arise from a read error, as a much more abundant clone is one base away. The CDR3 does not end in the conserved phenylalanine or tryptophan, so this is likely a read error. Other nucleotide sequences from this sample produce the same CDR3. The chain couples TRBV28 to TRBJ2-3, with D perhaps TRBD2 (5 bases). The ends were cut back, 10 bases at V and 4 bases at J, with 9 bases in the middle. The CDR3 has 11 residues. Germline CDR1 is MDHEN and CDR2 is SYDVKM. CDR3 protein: CATSRADTQYL. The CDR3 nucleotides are TGTGCCACTTCGAGGGCAGATACGCAGTATCTT.

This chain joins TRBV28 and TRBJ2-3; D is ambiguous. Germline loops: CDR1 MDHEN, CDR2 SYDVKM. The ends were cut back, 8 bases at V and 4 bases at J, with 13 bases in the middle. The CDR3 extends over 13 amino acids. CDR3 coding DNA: TGTGCCAGCCTATACCTAAGCGCAGATACGCAGTATTTT. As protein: CASLYLSADTQYF.